The 30 T cell receptor beta chains below come from one sample, sequenced in a study of beta chain features in type 1 diabetes. Study results and caveats: In all four CD4+ subsets, TCRB CDR3 length was significantly, moderately reduced in type 1 diabetes.

Every bit of the isolated RNA underwent reverse transcription, so sequencing read expressed TCRB transcripts. Assay: immunoSEQ multiplex PCR; the TCRdb copy retains only in-frame clones and omits some. The repertoire holds approximately 360,000 clones, around 12% seen once, with 0.008% to 0.011% in the top ten. These receptors' antigens are unknown. Material: naive CD4+ T cells from blood. These receptors were taken from a woman aged 18-29 years with type 1 diabetes.

V usage is TRBV18 and J usage is TRBJ2-7; 7 positions match TRBD1. The germline CDR1 and CDR2 sequences are KGHSH and LQKENI. J was trimmed by 4 bases and V by 6 bases; bases with no gene match: 9. The CDR3 is made up of 14 amino acids. The CDR3 nucleotides read TGTGCCAGCTCTCCCGGGACAGAGATATACGAGCAGTACTTC. This translates into CASSPGTEIYEQYF.

The genes are TRBV6-1 and TRBJ2-3; D perhaps matches TRBD1 (5 bases). There are 12 residues in the CDR3. CDR1 and CDR2 (germline): MNHNS, SASEGT. The V gene lost 7 bases and the J gene lost 5 bases, with 10 bases spanning the gap. CDR3 nucleotide sequence: TGTGCCAGCACGGTGGGGCGAGATACGCAGTATTTT. It is translated as CASTVGRDTQYF.

This rearrangement joins TRBV6-5 to TRBJ1-5; TRBD1 might be the D (5 bases). Germline CDR1 MNHEY, CDR2 SVGAGI. With 8 bases removed from V and 5 bases from J, the gap between germline ends came to 10 bases. The CDR3 has 12 residues. This CDR3 reads CASQARDQPQHF. CDR3 DNA: TGTGCCAGCCAGGCCAGGGATCAGCCCCAGCATTTT.

In this sample, this clone turned up a few times. The genes are TRBV19 and TRBJ1-1; a possible D gene is TRBD1 (5 bases). The CDR3 runs to 14 residues. The germline V gene encodes CDR1 LNHDA and CDR2 SQIVND (reference sequence). Deletions cut 5 bases from V and 0 bases from J, with 10 bases between. CDR3 protein: CASSERQLNTEAFF. In DNA form, the CDR3 reads TGTGCCAGTAGTGAACGACAGTTGAACACTGAAGCTTTCTTT.

The chain has TRBV18 and TRBJ1-6, with TRBD1 identical over 7 bases. Per germline, CDR1 KGHSH and CDR2 LQKENI. This CDR3 comprises 13 residues. V dropped 11 bases and J dropped 6; count of bases not matched to a gene: 7. The DNA of the CDR3 is TGTGCCTCGGGCTGGGACAGTAATTCACCCCTCCACTTT. This codes for CASGWDSNSPLHF.

This clone showed up just a few times. The chain carries TRBV10-3 and TRBJ2-1; D might be TRBD2 (5 bases). This CDR3 has 14 residues. Trimming cost V 0 bases and J 15 bases, with 18 bases left between them. Germline CDR1 reads ENHRY; CDR2 reads SYGVKD. CDR3 in amino acids: CAISESTMSSTAFF. The CDR3 coding sequence is TGTGCCATCAGTGAGTCGACTATGTCCTCCACAGCGTTCTTC.

V and J are TRBV7-2 and TRBJ2-5; D is possibly TRBD1 (6 bases). The V gene's germline CDR1 is SGHTA and CDR2 FQGNSA. The V end lost 7 bases, the J end lost 5 bases, and 11 bases lay between the germline ends. The CDR3 loop spans 12 amino acids. The CDR3 DNA reads TGTGCCAGCAAGGGCCAGGGGGAGACCCAGTACTTC. Amino acid sequence: CASKGQGETQYF.

This chain uses TRBV19 with TRBJ1-5, with no clear D. The CDR3 length is 12 residues. In germline, CDR1 is LNHDA, CDR2 SQIVND (reference sequence). Trimming removed 4 bases at V and 9 bases at J, with 10 bases between. The CDR3 loop is CASSNLGLPQHF. CDR3 nucleotides: TGTGCCAGTAGTAACCTAGGACTGCCCCAGCATTTT.

This clone showed up just a few times. The chain combines TRBV29-1 with TRBJ2-5; 7 bases match TRBD1. Germline V gene data show CDR1 as SQVTM and CDR2 as ANQGSEA. CDR3 length: 12 amino acids. V lost 3 bases and J lost 4; bases outside the gene matches: 2. This CDR3 is CSVERGRETQYF. CDR3 DNA: TGCAGCGTTGAGAGGGGGCGAGAGACCCAGTACTTC.

J is TRBJ2-3 and V is TRBV7-8, with a weak D call TRBD1 (6 bases). The germline V gene encodes CDR1 SGHVS and CDR2 FQNEAQ. This CDR3 is built from 14 residues. Trimming removed 6 bases at V and 0 bases at J, with 10 bases between. The CDR3, as DNA: TGTGCCAGCAGACAGGGCCGGAGCACAGATACGCAGTATTTT. Amino acid sequence: CASRQGRSTDTQYF.

This clone was counted only a few times. The genes are TRBV6-5 and TRBJ1-2; D remains ambiguous. CDR1 and CDR2 (germline): MNHEY, SVGAGI. CDR3 length equals 13 residues. V lost 2 bases, J lost 2 bases, and 6 bases lay in between. The CDR3 DNA reads TGTGCCAGCAGTTACACTTCGAACTATGGCTACACCTTC. This gives the protein CASSYTSNYGYTF.

This clone was found a few times. V is TRBV28 and J is TRBJ2-7; D remains ambiguous. The germline gives CDR1 MDHEN, CDR2 SYDVKM. There are 13 residues in the CDR3. Trimming shortened V by 7 bases and J by 4 bases, and 14 bases separated the two germline ends. This CDR3 reads CASTAGSRYEQYF. The CDR3 DNA reads TGTGCCAGCACCGCTGGGTCGAGGTACGAGCAGTACTTC.

In the case of this clone: Other DNA sequences in the sample encode the same CDR3. This CDR3 reads CASSPGTSGTDTQYF. The CDR3 DNA is TGCGCCAGCAGCCCGGGGACTAGCGGCACAGATACGCAGTATTTT. This sequence joins TRBV5-1 and TRBJ2-3, with 10 bases that match TRBD2. Germline CDR1 SGHRS, CDR2 YFSETQ. With V trimmed by 4 bases and J by 1 base, 3 bases remained unmatched. The CDR3 contains 15 residues. Using reference TRBV5-1 and TRBJ2-3 for the parts outside the CDR3, the full variable domain is KAGVTQTPRYLIKTRGQQVTLSCSPISGHRSVSWYQQTPGQGLQFLFEYFSETQRNKGNFPGRFSGRQFSNSRSEMNVSTLELGDSALYLCASSPGTSGTDTQYFGPGTRLTVL.

The chain uses TRBV7-2 and TRBJ2-5; 7 bases align to TRBD1. This CDR3 comprises 15 residues. Per the germline V gene, CDR1 is SGHTA and CDR2 is FQGNSA. Trimming at V came to 3 bases and at J to 10 bases, leaving 14 bases not matched to a gene. CDR3 residues: CASSFKTGSTRVQYF. The CDR3 DNA is TGTGCCAGCAGCTTCAAGACAGGGTCCACGAGGGTCCAGTACTTC.

V usage is TRBV4-3 and J usage is TRBJ2-2; D is unclear. V lost 0 bases and J lost 0, with 14 bases in between. This CDR3 has 18 residues. Looked up from germline, CDR1 is LGHNA and CDR2 is YSLEER. The CDR3 coding sequence is TGCGCCAGCAGCCAAGATATAGCCGGCAAAACGAACACCGGGGAGCTGTTTTTT. Protein: CASSQDIAGKTNTGELFF.

V and J are TRBV25-1 and TRBJ2-1; D is perhaps TRBD1 (5 bases). V was clipped by 3 bases and J by 6 bases, with 12 bases between them. Germline assignment: CDR1 MGHDK and CDR2 SYGVNS. The CDR3 totals 14 residues. CDR3 amino acids: CASSDPRQTNEQFF. CDR3 bases: TGTGCCAGCAGTGACCCCCGACAGACCAATGAGCAGTTCTTC.

This chain links TRBV15 with TRBJ1-5, with a tentative D call TRBD1 (6 bases). The length of the CDR3 is 19 residues. Trimming pared 0 bases from V and 4 bases from J, leaving 22 bases between. In germline, CDR1 is LNHNV, CDR2 YYDKDF (reference sequence). This chain's CDR3 is CATSRDRAGDNHGNQPQHF. CDR3 bases: TGTGCCACCAGCAGAGATCGGGCAGGGGATAATCATGGGAATCAGCCCCAGCATTTT.

This chain connects TRBV14 to TRBJ2-1, with D perhaps TRBD2 (8 bases). V was shortened by 4 bases and J by 2 bases, with 27 bases between the two germline ends. Germline CDR1 and CDR2: SGHDN and FVKESK. The CDR3 contains 20 residues. CDR3 residues: CASSPRGVGTSGRAYNEQFF. CDR3 coding DNA: TGTGCCAGCAGCCCCAGGGGGGTAGGCACTAGCGGCCGTGCCTACAATGAGCAGTTCTTC.

This chain links TRBV5-1 with TRBJ2-7, with D possibly matching TRBD2 (6 bases). This CDR3 is built from 15 residues. V was cut by 4 bases and J by 5 bases, with 19 bases left in between. In germline, CDR1 is SGHRS, CDR2 YFSETQ. CDR3 loop: CASSPTGLPPHEQYF. The CDR3 coding sequence is TGCGCCAGCAGCCCCACGGGACTTCCCCCCCACGAGCAGTACTTC.

This sequence joins TRBV7-2 and TRBJ2-7; TRBD2 agrees at 10 bases. Unmatched junction bases numbered 9, after V lost 6 bases and J lost 4 bases. Germline values: CDR1 SGHTA, CDR2 FQGNSA. CDR3 length: 15 residues. The CDR3 sequence is CASRAPSGGLYEQYF. CDR3 in DNA: TGTGCCAGCAGGGCACCTAGCGGGGGTCTTTACGAGCAGTACTTC. Complete variable domain (other parts from reference TRBV7-2 and TRBJ2-7): GAGVSQSPSNKVTEKGKDVELRCDPISGHTALYWYRQSLGQGLEFLIYFQGNSAPDKSGLPSDRFSAERTGGSVSTLTIQRTQQEDSAVYLCASRAPSGGLYEQYFGPGTRLTVT.

The chain uses TRBV28 and TRBJ2-1; possibly TRBD1 for D (5 bases). The V gene lost 5 bases and the J gene lost 9 bases, with 14 bases spanning the gap. Germline V lookup: CDR1 MDHEN, CDR2 SYDVKM. The CDR3 runs to 13 residues. CDR3 in DNA: TGTGCCAGCAGTCCGATGGGGCCGGGTGAGCAGTTCTTC. Protein sequence: CASSPMGPGEQFF.

The genes are TRBV5-6 and TRBJ1-2, with TRBD1 matching over 11 bases. Germline CDR1 SGHDT, CDR2 YYEEEE. The ends lost 0 bases at V and 3 bases at J; junction bases unmatched: 1. This CDR3 has 15 amino acids. CDR3 amino acids: CASSLGGQGDYGYTF. The CDR3 nucleotides are TGTGCCAGCAGCTTGGGGGGACAGGGGGACTATGGCTACACCTTC.

The V and J genes are TRBV18 and TRBJ2-4; 11 bases line up with TRBD1. With V trimmed by 4 bases and J by 5 bases, 4 bases remained unmatched. The CDR3 totals 15 residues. Germline V lookup: CDR1 KGHSH, CDR2 LQKENI. CDR3: CASSQGTGGENIQYF. In DNA form, the CDR3 reads TGTGCCAGCTCACAAGGGACAGGGGGTGAAAACATTCAGTACTTC.

The J gene is TRBJ2-5, the V gene TRBV20-1; D not certain. V lost 4 bases and J 4 bases, leaving 4 bases between the germline ends. Germline V gene data show CDR1 as DFQATT and CDR2 as SNEGSKA (reference sequence). The CDR3 is 10 amino acids. The CDR3 nucleotides read TGCAGTGCTATGCGAGAGACCCAGTACTTC. Its translation is CSAMRETQYF.

A few counts support this clone. This rearrangement joins TRBV14 to TRBJ2-1; no reliable D call. The CDR3 consists of 13 residues. Germline CDR1 reads SGHDN; CDR2 reads FVKESK. Trimming took 4 bases from V and 5 from J, leaving 9 bases between them. In DNA form, the CDR3 reads TGTGCCAGCAGCCTTACTTCAAACAATGAGCAGTTCTTC. It translates to CASSLTSNNEQFF.

The gene calls are TRBV29-1 and TRBJ1-1, with D tentatively TRBD1 (5 bases). The CDR3 consists of 13 residues. The germline V gene has CDR1 SQVTM and CDR2 ANQGSEA. V was cut by 8 bases and J by 0 bases, with 13 bases left in between. The CDR3 bases are TGCAGCACTAAGGCACAGGTGAACACTGAAGCTTTCTTT. Residues: CSTKAQVNTEAFF.

The chain joins TRBV18 to TRBJ2-5, with TRBD2 identical over 11 bases. CDR3 length: 15 amino acids. After removal of 3 bases from V and 3 bases from J, the junction contained 3 bases not matched to a gene. Germline CDR1 is KGHSH and CDR2 is LQKENI. This CDR3 is CASSPTSGAEETQYF. CDR3 bases: TGTGCCAGCTCACCGACTAGCGGGGCCGAAGAGACCCAGTACTTC.

The J gene is TRBJ2-5, the V gene TRBV5-1, with 8 bases aligning to TRBD1. Trimming removed 0 bases from V and 0 bases from J; junction bases left unmatched: 7. Germline V gives CDR1 SGHRS, CDR2 YFSETQ. The CDR3 is 17 residues long. The CDR3 DNA sequence: TGCGCCAGCAGCTTGGTGGGGGACAGGAATTACCAAGAGACCCAGTACTTC. It translates to CASSLVGDRNYQETQYF.

The CDR3 loop is CASSQDRDISYNEQFF. In nucleotides, the CDR3 is TGCGCCAGCAGCCAAGACCGGGACATCTCCTACAATGAGCAGTTCTTC. The J gene is TRBJ2-1, the V gene TRBV4-3, with D perhaps matching TRBD1 (6 bases). V lost 0 bases and J 0 bases, leaving 9 bases between the germline ends. The CDR3 is made up of 16 amino acids. Germline V lookup: CDR1 LGHNA, CDR2 YSLEER.

This clone has just a few counts. This chain connects TRBV2 to TRBJ2-1; 9 positions agree with TRBD2. Trimming cost V 7 bases and J 3 bases; bases outside gene matches: 7. Germline values: CDR1 SNHLY, CDR2 FYNNEI. The CDR3 runs to 15 residues. DNA of the CDR3: TGTGCCAGCACTCTAAGACTAGCGGACTACAATGAGCAGTTCTTC. Its protein is CASTLRLADYNEQFF.